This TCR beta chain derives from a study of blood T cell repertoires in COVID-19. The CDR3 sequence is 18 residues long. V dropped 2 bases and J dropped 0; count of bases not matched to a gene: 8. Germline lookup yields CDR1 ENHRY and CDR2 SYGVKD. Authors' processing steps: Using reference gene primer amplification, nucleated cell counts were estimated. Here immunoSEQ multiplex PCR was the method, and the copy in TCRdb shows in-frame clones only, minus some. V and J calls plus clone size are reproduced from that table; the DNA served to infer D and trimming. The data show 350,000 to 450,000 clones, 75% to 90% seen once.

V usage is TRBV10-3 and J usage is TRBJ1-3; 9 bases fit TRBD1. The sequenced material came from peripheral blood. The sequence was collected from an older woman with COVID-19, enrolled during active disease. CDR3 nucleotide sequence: TGTGCCATCAGTGAGCGGGGACAGGGTTTCAGCTCTGGAAACACCATATATTTT. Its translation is CAISERGQGFSSGNTIYF.